This passage covers 18 T cell receptor beta chains from one sample sequenced in a study of metastatic and nonmetastatic thyroid tumors. MiXCR reprocessed the PCR reads for TCRdb. Of 34,000 or so clones listed, roughly a fifth are singletons. No treatment of any kind had been given to any patient before thyroid surgery. What was sequenced was blood. The receptor set was obtained from a female donor with papillary thyroid cancer or a benign thyroid nodule (not recorded which). Some clones in this sample may be carry-over from other donors' samples.

By share, this clone ranks as medium-sized. The chain carries TRBV4-2 and TRBJ2-2; D unclear. Germline lookup yields CDR1 LGHNA and CDR2 YNFKEQ. The CDR3 has 12 residues. Deletions cut 0 bases from V and 6 bases from J, with 2 bases between. The CDR3 DNA sequence: TGTGCCAGCAGCCAAGATTCCGGGGAGCTGTTTTTT. The encoded protein is CASSQDSGELFF.

The genes are TRBV6-1 and TRBJ1-5; 8 bases fit TRBD1. Trimming removed 5 bases from V and 3 bases from J; junction bases left unmatched: 6. The CDR3 is 15 amino acids. The germline gives CDR1 MNHNS, CDR2 SASEGT. CDR3 sequence: CASSPQGATNQPQHF. The CDR3 DNA reads TGTGCCAGCAGTCCCCAGGGGGCAACCAATCAGCCCCAGCATTTT.

This clone has just a few counts. The rearrangement links TRBV6-1 to TRBJ1-6, with 7 bases aligning to TRBD1. This CDR3 is 16 amino acids long. Germline V gives CDR1 MNHNS, CDR2 SASEGT. V shed 7 bases, J shed 10 bases, and the junction held 16 bases outside the gene matches. The CDR3 spells CASILSEGGGGSPLHF. The CDR3 DNA is TGTGCCAGCATTCTATCCGAGGGAGGGGGCGGGTCACCCCTCCACTTT.

This rearrangement joins TRBV12-3 or TRBV12-4 to TRBJ2-1; D unclear. Trimming cost V 3 bases and J 1 base, with 4 bases left between them. There are 13 residues in the CDR3. CDR3 protein: CASSFLSYNEQFF. In DNA form, the CDR3 reads TGTGCCAGCAGTTTTCTGTCCTACAATGAGCAGTTCTTC.

The chain employs TRBV7-3 and TRBJ1-2; D might be TRBD1 (6 bases). V was shortened by 5 bases and J by 3 bases, with 22 bases between the two germline ends. CDR1 and CDR2 from the germline V gene are SGHTA and FQGTGA. The CDR3 is made up of 17 amino acids. The CDR3 coding sequence is TGTGCCAGCAGCGCCGGATCGTCCGGGGGGCGCGACTATGGCTACACCTTC. Protein: CASSAGSSGGRDYGYTF.

A note on this clone: At one of its ends the junction is not consistent with the germline gene, which may arise from a read error. The rearrangement joins TRBV20-1 to TRBJ2-3, with D uncertain. CDR1 is DFQATT and CDR2 is SNEGSKA in the germline V gene (reference sequence). The length of the CDR3 is 12 residues. The chain's CDR3 is CSARENTDTHNF. The CDR3 DNA follows: TGCAGTGCTAGAGAAAACACAGATACGCATAATTTT.

Relative to its sample, this clone is medium-sized. The V and J genes are TRBV6-1 and TRBJ2-3, with D perhaps matching TRBD2 (6 bases). Trimming removed 6 bases at V and 6 bases at J, with 19 bases between. Per germline, CDR1 MNHNS and CDR2 SASEGT. The CDR3 sequence is 15 residues long. The CDR3: CASSPGSPGSDTQYF. Here the CDR3 DNA reads TGTGCCAGCAGCCCCGGGAGTCCCGGTAGTGATACGCAGTATTTT.

The CDR3 nucleotides read TGTGCCACCAGCAGAGATTTCAGGGGGGGGAATGAGCAGTTCTTC. This encodes CATSRDFRGGNEQFF. The chain joins TRBV15 to TRBJ2-1; D could derive from TRBD1 or TRBD2 (7 bases each). Germline CDR1 LNHNV, CDR2 YYDKDF (reference sequence). This CDR3 is built from 15 residues. The germline V and J ends were trimmed by 0 bases and 7 bases, with 13 bases remaining between them.

This clone has at least ten counts. The genes are TRBV7-2 and TRBJ2-1; either TRBD1 or TRBD2 may fit D (5 bases each). The CDR3 extends over 14 amino acids. The germline gives CDR1 SGHTA, CDR2 FQGNSA. V lost 2 bases to trimming and J lost 4 bases, with 9 bases between them. CDR3 DNA: TGTGCCAGCAGCTTACGGGGCAGATACAATGAGCAGTTCTTC. Translated, it gives CASSLRGRYNEQFF.

This clone was observed a few times. V gene TRBV28 combines with J gene TRBJ2-2, with 12 bases identical to TRBD2. The V segment lost 10 bases and the J segment 4 bases; nucleotides outside the gene matches: 7. The CDR3 runs 15 residues. Germline V lookup: CDR1 MDHEN, CDR2 SYDVKM. DNA of the CDR3: TGTGCCAACCCGGGACTAGCGGGTCCCACCGGGGAGCTGTTTTTT. It yields the protein CANPGLAGPTGELFF.

The chain carries TRBV20-1 and TRBJ2-5; unclear D gene. Germline V gene data show CDR1 as DFQATT and CDR2 as SNEGSKA (reference sequence). The CDR3 consists of 16 residues. CDR3 bases: TGCGGTGTTACTTTTCTGGCAGCCCTACCGTCCGAGACCCAGTACTTC. It encodes CGVTFLAALPSETQYF.

This clone was detected ten times or more. The chain employs TRBV12-3 or TRBV12-4 and TRBJ2-1; 10 bases line up with TRBD1. There are 15 residues in the CDR3. With V trimmed by 3 bases and J by 4 bases, 3 bases remained unmatched. The CDR3 bases are TGTGCCAGCAGTTTGGGACAGGGGTCGTACAATGAGCAGTTCTTC. It encodes CASSLGQGSYNEQFF.

The sample holds many counts of this clone. The chain couples TRBV18 to TRBJ2-7, with D possibly TRBD2 on 6 matching bases. Trimming removed 5 bases from V and 4 bases from J, with 15 bases in between. From germline, CDR1 is KGHSH and CDR2 LQKENI. The CDR3 covers 14 residues. The CDR3 DNA reads TGTGCCAGCTCATCCTTAGCTGGGGGGTACGAGCAGTACTTC. It translates to CASSSLAGGYEQYF. The variable domain in full, completed from reference TRBV18 and TRBJ2-7, reads NAGVMQNPRHLVRRRGQEARLRCSPMKGHSHVYWYRQLPEEGLKFMVYLQKENIIDESGMPKERFSAEFPKEGPSILRIQQVVRGDSAAYFCASSSLAGGYEQYFGPGTRLTVT.

This clone came up many times. V and J are TRBV7-2 and TRBJ1-5; D ambiguous. The germline V gene encodes CDR1 SGHTA and CDR2 FQGNSA. Trimming stripped 4 bases from V and 4 bases from J, with 14 bases between. The CDR3 runs 15 residues. The CDR3 DNA follows: TGTGCCAGCAGCTATGGAAGGGTTGGGAATCAGCCCCAGCATTTT. The encoded protein is CASSYGRVGNQPQHF.

This clone occurred many times. The chain couples TRBV6-5 to TRBJ2-1, with TRBD2 identical over 7 bases. The CDR3 extends over 18 amino acids. J was trimmed by 7 bases and V by 0 bases; bases with no gene match: 15. Germline-derived CDR1 and CDR2 are MNHEY and SVGAGI. The CDR3 DNA follows: TGTGCCAGCAGTTACTCCGGGCGCGGGGGATTTTCGAGGAATGAGCAGTTCTTC. It encodes CASSYSGRGGFSRNEQFF.

In this sample, this clone turned up many times. The rearrangement links TRBV5-1 to TRBJ1-4, with D maybe TRBD1 (5 bases). The V gene lost 4 bases and the J gene lost 8 bases, with 12 bases spanning the gap. This CDR3 contains 13 residues. The germline V gene encodes CDR1 SGHRS and CDR2 YFSETQ. This CDR3 reads CASSRDGEEKLFF. In DNA, the CDR3 is TGCGCCAGCAGCCGGGACGGTGAGGAAAAACTGTTTTTT.

This clone was seen a handful of times. Here the CDR3 reads CASSPLAGGPYEQYF. The CDR3 nucleotides are TGTGCCAGCAGTCCCCTAGCGGGAGGGCCCTACGAGCAGTACTTC. This rearrangement joins TRBV12-3 or TRBV12-4 to TRBJ2-7; 12 nucleotides line up with TRBD2. CDR3 size: 15 residues. The trim removed 5 bases at V and 2 bases at J, leaving 4 bases unmatched.

This clone appeared a few times. A read error is likely, as this CDR3 ends without the conserved phenylalanine or tryptophan. The rearrangement links TRBV5-1 to TRBJ2-2; D may match TRBD1 or TRBD2 (5 bases each). This CDR3 has 14 amino acids. The V gene's germline CDR1 is SGHRS and CDR2 YFSETQ. The germline V and J ends were trimmed by 3 bases and 4 bases, with 10 bases remaining between them. The CDR3 DNA follows: TGCGCCAGCAGCTGGACACGGGGCACCGGGGAGCTGTTTTTG. As protein: CASSWTRGTGELFL.